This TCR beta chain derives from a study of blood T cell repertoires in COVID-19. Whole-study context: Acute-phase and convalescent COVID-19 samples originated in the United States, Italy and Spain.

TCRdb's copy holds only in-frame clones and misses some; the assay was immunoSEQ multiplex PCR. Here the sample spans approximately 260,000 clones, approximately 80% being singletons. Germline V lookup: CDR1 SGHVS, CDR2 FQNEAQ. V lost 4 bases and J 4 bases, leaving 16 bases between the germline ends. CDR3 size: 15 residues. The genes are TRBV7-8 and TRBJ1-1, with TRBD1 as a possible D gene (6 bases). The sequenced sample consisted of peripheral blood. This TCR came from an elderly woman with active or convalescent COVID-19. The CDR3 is CASSSGASGGTEAFF. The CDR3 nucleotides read TGTGCCAGCAGCTCAGGGGCTTCTGGGGGCACTGAAGCTTTCTTT.